The clone carrying this T cell receptor beta chain was seen at least ten times. Noted time point: blood at routine non-recurrence follow-up after resection. One entry per CDR3 protein results from TCRdb running MiXCR on the 5' RACE reads. In the table there are around 70,000 distinct CDR3 sequences, approximately 9% of which are singletons. The data originate from a study of spatial heterogeneity in lung cancer. Study-level background: Sequenced follow-up PBMC samples came a median of approximately 2 years after resection, where available.

The CDR3 runs 13 residues. Trimming shortened V by 7 bases and J by 2 bases, and 14 bases separated the two germline ends. Per germline, CDR1 SQVTM and CDR2 ANQGSEA. This TCR derives from a female donor with early-stage non-small cell lung cancer. This chain links TRBV29-1 with TRBJ1-1; a possible D gene is TRBD1 (6 bases). The specimen was PBMCs, collected at follow-up. This CDR3 is CSGIGTLNTEAFF. The DNA of the CDR3 is TGCAGCGGGATCGGGACACTAAACACTGAAGCTTTCTTT.